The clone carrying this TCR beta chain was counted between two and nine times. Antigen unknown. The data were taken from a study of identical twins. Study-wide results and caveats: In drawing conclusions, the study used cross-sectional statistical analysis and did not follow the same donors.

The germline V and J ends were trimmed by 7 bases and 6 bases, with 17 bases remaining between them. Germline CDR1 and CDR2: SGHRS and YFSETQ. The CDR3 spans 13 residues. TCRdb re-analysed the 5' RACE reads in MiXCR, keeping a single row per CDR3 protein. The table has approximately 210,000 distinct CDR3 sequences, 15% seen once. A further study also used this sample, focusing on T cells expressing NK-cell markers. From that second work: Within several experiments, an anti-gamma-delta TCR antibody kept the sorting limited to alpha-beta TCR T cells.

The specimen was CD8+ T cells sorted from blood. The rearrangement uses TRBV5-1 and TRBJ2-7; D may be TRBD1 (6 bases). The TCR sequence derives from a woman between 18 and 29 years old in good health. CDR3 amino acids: CASAVRDTAEQYF. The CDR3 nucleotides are TGCGCCAGCGCTGTTAGGGACACCGCCGAGCAGTACTTC.